One sample yielded the 18 T cell receptor beta chains listed below, sequenced in a study of blood T cell repertoires in COVID-19. Method: immunoSEQ multiplex PCR; TCRdb's copy keeps in-frame clones and lacks some. The sample has about 200,000 clones; 85% to 90% are singletons. The sample taken for sequencing was peripheral blood. The source is a man aged 50 or older with acute or convalescent COVID-19.

The V gene is TRBV5-1, the J gene TRBJ1-6; 8 bases align to TRBD1. J was trimmed by 10 bases and V by 3 bases; bases with no gene match: 6. The CDR3 is 14 residues long. Per germline, CDR1 SGHRS and CDR2 YFSETQ. The CDR3 sequence is CASSSGQAQSPLHF. CDR3 bases: TGCGCCAGCAGCTCGGGACAGGCTCAATCACCCCTCCACTTT.

This sequence joins TRBV5-1 and TRBJ1-1, with TRBD1 matching 8 bases. Germline lookup yields CDR1 SGHRS and CDR2 YFSETQ. The CDR3 has 15 amino acids. The V segment lost 4 bases and the J segment 1 base; nucleotides outside the gene matches: 6. The CDR3 nucleotides read TGCGCCAGCAGCGTACGAACAGGGGGGAACACTGAAGCTTTCTTT. Translated, it gives CASSVRTGGNTEAFF. The full variable domain, its missing parts supplied by reference TRBV5-1 and TRBJ1-1, is KAGVTQTPRYLIKTRGQQVTLSCSPISGHRSVSWYQQTPGQGLQFLFEYFSETQRNKGNFPGRFSGRQFSNSRSEMNVSTLELGDSALYLCASSVRTGGNTEAFFGQGTRLTVV.

The sample holds one count of this clone. The V call is TRBV4-1, the J call TRBJ1-2; D possibly corresponds to TRBD1 (6 bases). This CDR3 region has 14 residues. V was cut by 1 base and J by 6 bases, with 12 bases left in between. The germline gives CDR1 MGHRA, CDR2 YSYEKL. This chain's CDR3 is CASSQGERTDGYTF. The CDR3 DNA is TGCGCCAGCAGCCAAGGTGAGAGGACAGATGGCTACACCTTC.

The chain combines TRBV12-3 or TRBV12-4 with TRBJ1-2, with TRBD1 matching over 11 bases. Trimming at V came to 6 bases and at J to 6 bases, leaving 3 bases not matched to a gene. The CDR3 has 13 amino acids. CDR3 sequence (DNA): TGTGCCAGCAGGAGGGACAGGGGGGATGGCTACACCTTC. It translates to CASRRDRGDGYTF.

The gene calls are TRBV6-5 and TRBJ2-7; TRBD1 agrees at 8 bases. The germline V gene has CDR1 MNHEY and CDR2 SVGAGI. There are 16 residues in the CDR3. With V trimmed by 0 bases and J by 3 bases, 7 bases remained unmatched. CDR3 sequence reads: CASSYSGQVGDYEQYF. CDR3 in DNA: TGTGCCAGCAGTTACTCGGGACAGGTCGGGGACTACGAGCAGTACTTC.

The chain employs TRBV13 and TRBJ1-6; no clear D. V lost 0 bases to trimming and J lost 7 bases, with 10 bases between them. Germline-derived CDR1 and CDR2 are PRHDT and FYEKMQ (reference sequence). This CDR3 has 15 residues. Here the CDR3 DNA reads TGTGCCAGCAGCTTAGGTCAACGGCGGAATTCACCCCTCCACTTT. Amino acid sequence: CASSLGQRRNSPLHF.

The chain is built from TRBV6-5 and TRBJ2-1, with 9 bases identical to TRBD2. Germline CDR1 MNHEY, CDR2 SVGAGI. CDR3 length equals 15 residues. Losses at the gene ends were 7 bases for V and 8 bases for J; bases not matched to a gene: 12. This CDR3 reads CASTVAGAVVDEQFF. CDR3 bases: TGTGCCAGCACGGTAGCGGGGGCGGTTGTGGATGAGCAGTTCTTC.

Comment on this clone: A read error is likely, as this CDR3 ends without the conserved phenylalanine or tryptophan. The DNA is left out, because the CDR3 cannot be placed on it with certainty; the CDR3 is given as TCRdb lists it. This chain joins TRBV5-1 and TRBJ1-1; TRBD1 is the table's D call and was not checked against the DNA. Including both end residues, the CDR3 is 13 amino acids long. Germline lookup yields CDR1 SGHRS and CDR2 YFSETQ. This chain's CDR3 is CASSPPSRGGKQI.

J is TRBJ1-1 and V is TRBV6-5; 7 bases map to TRBD1. The germline CDR1 and CDR2 sequences are MNHEY and SVGAGI. V gave up 6 bases and J gave up 6 bases; unmatched junction bases: 7. The CDR3 spans 13 residues. The CDR3 sequence is CASSVRTGAEAFF. The CDR3 bases are TGTGCCAGCAGCGTTAGAACAGGGGCTGAAGCTTTCTTT.

This clone came up a few times. The chain uses TRBV6-6 and TRBJ1-5; D unclear. This CDR3 comprises 13 residues. The germline V and J ends were trimmed by 6 bases and 5 bases, with 11 bases remaining between them. Germline CDR1 is MNHNY and CDR2 is SVGAGI (reference sequence). In DNA, the CDR3 is TGTGCCAGCAGACAGCGGGAAGATCAGCCCCAGCATTTT. This encodes CASRQREDQPQHF.

The chain is built from TRBV27 and TRBJ2-3; 11 nucleotides align to TRBD2. Per the germline V gene, CDR1 is MNHEY and CDR2 is SMNVEV (reference sequence). The CDR3 runs 16 residues. The V segment lost 6 bases and the J segment 8 bases; nucleotides outside the gene matches: 13. The chain's CDR3 is CASRELAGARGGTQYF. The CDR3 nucleotides are TGTGCCAGCAGGGAACTAGCGGGGGCGCGAGGGGGTACGCAGTATTTT.

This clone was counted between two and nine times. The V call is TRBV5-4, the J call TRBJ2-2; D is undetermined. The CDR3 is 14 amino acids. Trimming pared 0 bases from V and 6 bases from J, leaving 9 bases between. The germline CDR1 and CDR2 sequences are SGHNT and YYREEE (reference sequence). CDR3: CASSLALGPGELFF. For the CDR3, the DNA is TGTGCCAGCAGCTTGGCGCTAGGTCCCGGGGAGCTGTTTTTT.

This chain links TRBV12-5 with TRBJ1-1; TRBD1 matches 8 bases. This CDR3 is 13 amino acids long. Trimming took 5 bases from V and 4 from J; bases not matched to a gene: 3. Germline values: CDR1 LGHNT, CDR2 FRNRAP. The CDR3 region is CASGLTGGTEAFF. The DNA of the CDR3 is TGTGCTAGTGGTCTAACAGGGGGCACTGAAGCTTTCTTT.

In its sample, this clone was seen a few times. The chain employs TRBV6-5 and TRBJ1-6; unclear D gene. Per the germline V gene, CDR1 is MNHEY and CDR2 is SVGAGI. The V end was cut by 0 bases, the J end by 7 bases, with 10 bases between. The CDR3 runs 15 residues. Here the CDR3 DNA reads TGTGCCAGCAGTTACTCCCCGAGCCAAAATTCACCCCTCCACTTT. It codes for CASSYSPSQNSPLHF.

This clone came up once. This chain connects TRBV5-1 to TRBJ2-3; no clear D gene. CDR3 size: 15 residues. Looked up from germline, CDR1 is SGHRS and CDR2 is YFSETQ. Trimming removed 0 bases from V and 0 bases from J, with 8 bases in between. The CDR3 region is CASSLEHPSTDTQYF. CDR3 nucleotides: TGCGCCAGCAGCTTGGAACACCCAAGCACAGATACGCAGTATTTT.

This clone was counted a few times. The rearrangement links TRBV7-6 to TRBJ1-2; D not certain. The V gene lost 5 bases and the J gene lost 1 base, with 14 bases spanning the gap. The length of the CDR3 is 15 residues. Germline V lookup: CDR1 SGHVS, CDR2 FNYEAQ. The CDR3 loop is CASSPQAGLNYGYTF. In nucleotides, the CDR3 is TGTGCCAGCAGCCCCCAGGCGGGCCTTAACTATGGCTACACCTTC.

V is TRBV27 and J is TRBJ2-1; D gene unclear. The CDR3 covers 14 residues. V was trimmed by 3 bases and J by 0 bases, leaving 6 bases between them. CDR1 is MNHEY and CDR2 is SMNVEV in the germline V gene (reference sequence). CDR3 amino acids: CASSFVSSYNEQFF. CDR3 DNA: TGTGCCAGCAGTTTTGTCAGCTCCTACAATGAGCAGTTCTTC.

The chain is built from TRBV6-5 and TRBJ1-3; tentative D call: TRBD1 (6 bases). Germline CDR1 reads MNHEY; CDR2 reads SVGAGI. The germline V and J ends were trimmed by 5 bases and 9 bases, with 14 bases remaining between them. This CDR3 has 13 residues. This CDR3 reads CASSSTGIGTIYF. Written as DNA, the CDR3 is TGTGCCAGCAGTAGTACAGGGATAGGCACCATATATTTT.